One TCR beta chain is described in this entry. Its matching antigen is unknown. Libraries were prepared by immunoSEQ multiplex PCR; TCRdb keeps only in-frame clonotypes and omits some of them. The sample lists some 50,000 clones, more than 80% occurring once. The CDR3 is made up of 14 amino acids. V dropped 2 bases and J dropped 2 bases, with 10 bases sitting between them. Looked up from germline, CDR1 is MNHNS and CDR2 is SASEGT. This sample stems from a study of OX40 agonist ivuxolimab in advanced cancers. Study in general: Ivuxolimab, an agonist antibody against OX40 (CD134), was given to patients.

Study results and caveats: Blood T cells, both CD4+ and CD8+, expanded clonally by week 6 at 0.1 to 3.0 mg/kg. Still undetermined is the antigen specificity of the expanded peripheral T cells.

The sample here was CD4+ or CD8+ T cells sorted from blood, taken in a trial of the OX40 agonist ivuxolimab. The gene calls are TRBV6-1 and TRBJ2-7, with a possible D match to TRBD1 (6 bases). This clonotype originated in an adult with an advanced solid tumor such as melanoma, head and neck, liver or kidney cancer. This CDR3 reads CASSESQGPYEQYF. The CDR3 coding sequence is TGTGCCAGCAGTGAATCGCAGGGGCCCTACGAGCAGTACTTC.